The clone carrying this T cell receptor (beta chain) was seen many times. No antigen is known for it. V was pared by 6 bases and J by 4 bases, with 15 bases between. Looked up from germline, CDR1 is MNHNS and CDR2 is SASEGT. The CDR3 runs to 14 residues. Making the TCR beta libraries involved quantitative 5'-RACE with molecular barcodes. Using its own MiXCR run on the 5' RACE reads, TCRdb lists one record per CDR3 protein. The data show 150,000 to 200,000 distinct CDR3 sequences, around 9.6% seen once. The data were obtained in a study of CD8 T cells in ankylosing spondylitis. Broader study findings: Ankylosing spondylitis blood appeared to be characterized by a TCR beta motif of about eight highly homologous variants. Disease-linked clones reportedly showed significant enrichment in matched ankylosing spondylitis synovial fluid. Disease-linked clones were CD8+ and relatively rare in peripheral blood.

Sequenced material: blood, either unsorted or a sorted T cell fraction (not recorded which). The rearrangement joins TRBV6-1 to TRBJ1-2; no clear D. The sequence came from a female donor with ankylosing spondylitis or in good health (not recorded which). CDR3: CASRDPFDVYGYTF. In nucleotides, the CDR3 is TGTGCCAGCAGGGACCCCTTTGATGTCTATGGCTACACCTTC.